This TCR beta chain comes out of a study of blood T cell repertoires in COVID-19. Repertoires were generated with immunoSEQ multiplex PCR, while TCRdb's copy carries only in-frame clones and drops some. The top ten clones hold 3.5% to 4.5% of a sample with roughly 140,000 clones, roughly three quarters of them seen once. The CDR3 totals 16 residues. With 0 bases removed from V and 3 bases from J, the gap between germline ends came to 15 bases. The V gene's germline CDR1 is MGHRA and CDR2 YSYEKL. The chain joins TRBV4-1 to TRBJ2-7; a possible D gene is TRBD1 (6 bases). The source is a man aged 55 to 70 with acute or convalescent COVID-19. Sequences were obtained from peripheral blood. The DNA for the CDR3 is TGCGCCAGCAGCCAAGATGCGGACAGCCGGTTCTACGAGCAGTACTTC. This sequence encodes CASSQDADSRFYEQYF.